This T cell receptor (beta chain) was recorded in a study of identical twins. General observations from the study: In cord blood, abundant beta clonotypes had fewer insertions; memory showed no trend. Conclusions came from cross-sectional statistical analysis, not from following the same donors.

The CDR3 consists of 12 residues. Germline CDR1 SGHNT, CDR2 YENEEA. V lost 10 bases, J lost 4 bases, and 11 bases lay in between. Of note for this clonotype: Its specificity is unknown.

One entry per CDR3 protein results from TCRdb running MiXCR on the 5' RACE reads. The sample records about 520,000 distinct CDR3 sequences, about 20% being singletons. The same sample was also used in a study of T cells expressing NK-cell markers.

The source is a woman in her late teens or twenties in good health. The chain recombines TRBV11-3 with TRBJ2-1, with TRBD1 as a possible D gene (7 bases). Sequencing was done on a sample of CD4+ T cells sorted from blood. The DNA of the CDR3 is TGTGCCACCAGGGGGGTATACAATGAGCAGTTCTTC. Translation gives CATRGVYNEQFF.